A selection of T cell receptor beta chains follows, all from one sample in a study of Graves' ophthalmopathy and Graves' hyperthyroidism. TCRdb recomputed calls from the multiplex PCR reads with MiXCR, one row per CDR3 protein. The sample carries over a million distinct CDR3 sequences, less than 45% recorded once. Source material: peripheral blood or thyroid tissue (not recorded which). Receptor source: an adult man with Graves' hyperthyroidism. The CDR3 runs from the conserved cysteine through the conserved F or W. The D gene is left open where the match is weak. Not every row has a clone size; where given, it reads once, few, many or a size class.

CSARERIQGLQGSQPQHF,TGCAGCGCTAGAGAGAGGATACAGGGACTGCAGGGCAGTCAGCCCCAGCATTTT,NA,TRBJ1-5,TRBV20-1,NA
CASSYAGTGEYQPQHF,TGCGCCAGCAGCTACGCAGGGACAGGGGAGTATCAGCCCCAGCATTTT,NA,TRBJ1-5,TRBV5-1,TRBD1
CSVVAVEPYEQYF,TGCAGCGTTGTAGCGGTAGAACCCTACGAGCAGTACTTC,many,TRBJ2-7,TRBV29-1,NA
CASSLEPGARNQPQHF,TGCGCCAGCAGCTTAGAACCGGGGGCGCGAAATCAGCCCCAGCATTTT,NA,TRBJ1-5,TRBV5-1,NA
CASSIDYYGYTF,TGTGCCAGCAGCATAGATTACTATGGCTACACCTTC,many,TRBJ1-2,TRBV28,NA
CASSGTEGYEQYF,TGTGCCAGCTCCGGGACGGAGGGTTACGAGCAGTACTTC,NA,TRBJ2-7,TRBV19,NA
CASSRDNLYGYTF,TGTGCCAGCAGCCGGGACAACCTGTACGGCTACACCTTC,NA,TRBJ1-2,TRBV3-1,NA
CASSTTGTREETQYF,TGTGCCAGCAGCACTACCGGGACTAGGGAAGAGACCCAGTACTTC,NA,TRBJ2-5,TRBV7-9,TRBD2
CASSLTATNSPLHF,TGTGCCAGCAGCTTAACAGCGACTAATTCACCCCTCCACTTT,few,TRBJ1-6,TRBV13,NA
CASTPLGRDQPQHF,TGTGCCAGCACCCCGCTGGGGCGCGATCAGCCCCAGCATTTT,few,TRBJ1-5,TRBV7-8,NA
CASSPWGDSNTEAFF,TGTGCCAGTAGTCCTTGGGGAGACTCTAACACTGAAGCTTTCTTT,many,TRBJ1-1,TRBV19,NA
CSAPGQGATNTGELFF,TGCAGTGCTCCGGGACAGGGGGCGACGAACACCGGGGAGCTGTTTTTT,NA,TRBJ2-2,TRBV20-1,TRBD1
CSVGGASEKLFF,TGCAGCGTTGGGGGGGCGAGTGAAAAACTGTTTTTT,NA,TRBJ1-4,TRBV29-1,NA
CASSLDGRANTEAFF,TGCGCCAGCAGCTTGGATGGCAGGGCGAACACTGAAGCTTTCTTT,NA,TRBJ1-1,TRBV5-1,NA
CASSQELTAIVGSPLHF,TGCGCCAGCAGCCAAGAACTAACAGCTATAGTGGGTTCACCCCTCCACTTT,many,TRBJ1-6,TRBV4-1,NA
CSVVYAGGYGYTF,TGCAGCGTTGTCTATGCGGGGGGCTATGGCTACACCTTC,many,TRBJ1-2,TRBV29-1,NA
CASTPGREFYGEAFF,TGTGCCAGCACTCCAGGACGGGAGTTCTATGGTGAAGCTTTCTTT,few,TRBJ1-1,TRBV6-5,NA
CASSLLTGGWTEAFF,TGCGCCAGCAGCTTGTTAACAGGGGGTTGGACTGAAGCTTTCTTT,many,TRBJ1-1,TRBV5-1,TRBD1
CASSLFGNYEQYF,TGTGCCAGCAGTTTATTCGGAAACTACGAGCAGTACTTC,NA,TRBJ2-7,TRBV12-3/TRBV12-4,NA
CASSLPGDDYEQYF,TGTGCCAGCAGCTTACCAGGGGATGACTACGAGCAGTACTTC,few,TRBJ2-7,TRBV7-9,NA
CASSLRGGGSNEKLFF,TGTGCCAGCAGCCTCAGAGGTGGGGGATCTAATGAAAAACTGTTTTTT,few,TRBJ1-4,TRBV14,NA
CASSQPGGGEAFF,TGTGCCAGCAGCCAGCCCGGGGGCGGTGAAGCTTTCTTT,once,TRBJ1-1,TRBV3-1,NA
CSAVRTGGAYEQCF,TGCAGTGCGGTCCGGACAGGGGGAGCCTACGAGCAGTGCTTC,NA,TRBJ2-7,TRBV20-1,TRBD1
CASSDSNRAQETQYF,TGCGCCAGCAGTGACTCCAACAGGGCCCAAGAGACCCAGTACTTC,NA,TRBJ2-5,TRBV10-2,NA
CASSEAGSMNTEAFF,TGTGCCAGCAGTGAAGCGGGGAGCATGAACACTGAAGCTTTCTTT,NA,TRBJ1-1,TRBV2,NA
CASSLKGQYF,TGTGCCAGCAGCTTGAAGGGACAGTACTTC,NA,TRBJ2-5,TRBV7-9,NA
CATRLSENSPLHF,TGTGCCACAAGGTTGAGCGAGAATTCACCCCTCCACTTT,few,TRBJ1-6,TRBV10-3,NA
CASSHTDSGANVLTF,TGTGCCAGCAGCCATACAGACTCTGGGGCCAACGTCCTGACTTTC,many,TRBJ2-6,TRBV7-9,NA
CASSYPLGQGTYEQYF,TGTGCCAGCAGTTACCCCCTCGGACAGGGGACCTACGAGCAGTACTTC,NA,TRBJ2-7,TRBV6-5,TRBD1
CAISEGTGGFEPQHF,TGTGCCATCAGTGAGGGGACAGGGGGCTTCGAGCCCCAGCATTTT,NA,TRBJ1-5,TRBV10-3,TRBD1
CATSYSGGTSYEQYF,TGTGCCACCAGTTACTCGGGGGGGACAAGCTACGAGCAGTACTTC,NA,TRBJ2-7,TRBV24-1,TRBD2
CATSGLGPRDGYTF,TGTGCCACCAGCGGGTTGGGGCCCAGAGATGGCTACACCTTC,NA,TRBJ1-2,TRBV15,NA